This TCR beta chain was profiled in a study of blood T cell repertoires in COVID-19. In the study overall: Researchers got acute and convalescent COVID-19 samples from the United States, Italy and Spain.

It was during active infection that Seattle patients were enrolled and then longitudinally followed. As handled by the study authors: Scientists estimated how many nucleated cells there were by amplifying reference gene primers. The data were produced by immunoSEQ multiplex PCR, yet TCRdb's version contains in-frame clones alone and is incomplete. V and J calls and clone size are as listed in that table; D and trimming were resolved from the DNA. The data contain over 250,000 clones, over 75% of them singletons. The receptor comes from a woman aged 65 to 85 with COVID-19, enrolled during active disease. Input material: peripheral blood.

Written as DNA, the CDR3 is TGTGCCAGCAGTGTGGGCAGGGCTGAAAAACTGTTTTTT. This gives the protein CASSVGRAEKLFF. The chain joins TRBV2 to TRBJ1-4, with D perhaps matching TRBD1 (5 bases). The germline V gene encodes CDR1 SNHLY and CDR2 FYNNEI. V was clipped by 4 bases and J by 7 bases, with 10 bases between them. The CDR3 loop spans 13 amino acids.